The clone carrying this T cell receptor (beta chain) was picked up many times. The target antigen is unknown. Healthy Caucasians, and only they, were the donors. The CDR3 extends over 12 amino acids. The V gene's germline CDR1 is SGHRS and CDR2 YFSETQ. Between the trimmed V and J ends, which lost 4 bases and 4 bases, there was a span of 5 bases. This sample stems from a study of identical twins. General study points: Abundant cord blood beta clonotypes carried fewer insertions; memory repertoires showed none.

MiXCR was run by TCRdb on the 5' RACE reads, yielding one entry per CDR3 protein. In the table there are hundreds of thousands of distinct CDR3 sequences, 9% to 15% of which are singletons. A further study also used this sample, focusing on yellow fever vaccine responses in identical twins.

The sample taken for sequencing was PBMCs. This clonotype originated in a woman between 18 and 29 years old in good health. This chain links TRBV5-1 with TRBJ2-2; D is undetermined. CDR3 residues: CASSQPTGELFF. In nucleotides, the CDR3 is TGCGCCAGCAGCCAACCCACCGGGGAGCTGTTTTTT.